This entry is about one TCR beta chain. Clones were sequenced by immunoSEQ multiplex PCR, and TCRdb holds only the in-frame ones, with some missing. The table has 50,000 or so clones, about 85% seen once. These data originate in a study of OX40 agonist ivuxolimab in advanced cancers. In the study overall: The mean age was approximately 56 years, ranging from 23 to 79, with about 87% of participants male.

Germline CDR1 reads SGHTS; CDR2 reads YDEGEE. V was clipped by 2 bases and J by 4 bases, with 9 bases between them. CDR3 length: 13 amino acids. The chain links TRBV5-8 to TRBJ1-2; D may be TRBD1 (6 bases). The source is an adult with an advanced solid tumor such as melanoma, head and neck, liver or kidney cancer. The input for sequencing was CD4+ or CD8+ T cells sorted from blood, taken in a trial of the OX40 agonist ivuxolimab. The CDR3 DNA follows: TGTGCCAGCAGCTTAGGGACAACCTATGGCTACACCTTC. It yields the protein CASSLGTTYGYTF.